This T cell receptor (beta chain) was found in a study of T cell changes during pregnancy in multiple sclerosis (dated by TCRdb to about 2019). Regarding the complete study: Changes in the T cell repertoire over the course of pregnancy were examined in this study in women with multiple sclerosis.

About this clone: Its target antigen remains unknown. The sample holds no much larger clone one base away, and base qualities are not on file.

The CDR3, cysteine through phenylalanine, is 16 amino acids long. The sequence is cut down to CDR3 DNA, 48 bases in frame from base 1. V loses 2 bases at its end and J loses 4 bases; junction bases beyond the gene matches: 6. CDR1 and CDR2 were assigned from the germline V gene as MNHNS and SASEGT. The library was obtained by the immunoSEQ multiplex PCR assay. TCRdb holds this immuneACCESS table with in-frame rearrangements only. Some clones are missing; in checked studies, unresolved V genes explain under half, and the rest has no known cause. The sample records 55,000 to 70,000 clones, nearly 90% of which are singletons. The top ten clones comprise 2% to 3% of the sample.

The chain is assembled from TRBV6-1 and TRBJ2-3; a stretch of 10 junction bases matches TRBD1. Source: peripheral blood, taken in the first trimester of pregnancy. The origin of this receptor is a female donor with multiple sclerosis, enrolled in a pregnancy study. The CDR3 protein: CASSETRQGAADTQYF. At the DNA level, the sequence is TGTGCCAGCAGTGAAACCCGACAGGGGGCAGCAGATACGCAGTATTTT.